The text below deals with one T cell receptor beta chain. Its antigen remains unknown. No DNA is shown, since the ends of the CDR3 on it are uncertain; the CDR3 is the one TCRdb lists. Inclusive of both ends, the CDR3 amounts to 16 amino acids. Blood draws occurred at baseline, cycle 4 day 1, and cycle 7 day 1. The data were taken from a study of OX40 agonist ivuxolimab in advanced cancers. The overall study: Administration of intravenous ivuxolimab to patients occurred every 2 weeks at 0.01 to 10 mg/kg. Overall study findings and caveats: Expansion of clones was among the lowest in partial responders at 0.1-3.0 mg/kg. At doses 0.1 to 3.0 mg/kg, CD4+ and CD8+ clones expanded.

Sequencing was performed with immunoSEQ multiplex PCR; in TCRdb, only in-frame clones are kept and a portion is missing. Found here are roughly 23,000 clones, about 83% of them singletons; the top ten hold 25% to 40%. The TCR originated in an adult with an advanced solid tumor such as melanoma, head and neck, liver or kidney cancer. This chain uses TRBV21-1 with TRBJ2-1; the table's D call TRBD1 went unverified against the DNA. TRBV21-1 is an annotated pseudogene. Sequences were derived from CD4+ or CD8+ T cells sorted from blood, sampled in a trial of the OX40 agonist ivuxolimab. The CDR3 region is CASSKVAGGSYNEQFF.